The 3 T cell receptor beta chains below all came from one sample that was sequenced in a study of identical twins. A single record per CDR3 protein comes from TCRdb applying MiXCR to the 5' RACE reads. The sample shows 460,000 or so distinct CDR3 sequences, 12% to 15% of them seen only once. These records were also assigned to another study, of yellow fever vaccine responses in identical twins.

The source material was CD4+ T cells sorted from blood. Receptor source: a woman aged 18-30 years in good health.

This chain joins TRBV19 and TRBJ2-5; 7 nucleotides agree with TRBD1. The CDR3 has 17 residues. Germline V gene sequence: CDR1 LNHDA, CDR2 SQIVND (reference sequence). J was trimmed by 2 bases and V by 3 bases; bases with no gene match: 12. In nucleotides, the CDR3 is TGTGCCAGTAGTATTTTTCGGCCAGGGGGTCTTCAAGAGACCCAGTACTTC. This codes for CASSIFRPGGLQETQYF.

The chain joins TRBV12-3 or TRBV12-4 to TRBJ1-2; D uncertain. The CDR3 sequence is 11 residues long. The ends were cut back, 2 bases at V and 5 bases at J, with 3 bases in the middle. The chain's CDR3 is CASSLQYGYTF. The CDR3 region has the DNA TGTGCCAGCAGTTTACAATATGGCTACACCTTC.

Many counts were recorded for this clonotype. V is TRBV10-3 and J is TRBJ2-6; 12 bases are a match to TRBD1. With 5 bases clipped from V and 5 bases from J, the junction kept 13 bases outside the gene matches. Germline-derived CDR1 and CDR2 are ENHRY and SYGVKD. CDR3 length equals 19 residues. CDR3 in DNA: TGTGCCATCAGTCCCAGCCCGGGACAGGGGGCCGGAAGGGCCAACGTCCTGACTTTC. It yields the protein CAISPSPGQGAGRANVLTF.